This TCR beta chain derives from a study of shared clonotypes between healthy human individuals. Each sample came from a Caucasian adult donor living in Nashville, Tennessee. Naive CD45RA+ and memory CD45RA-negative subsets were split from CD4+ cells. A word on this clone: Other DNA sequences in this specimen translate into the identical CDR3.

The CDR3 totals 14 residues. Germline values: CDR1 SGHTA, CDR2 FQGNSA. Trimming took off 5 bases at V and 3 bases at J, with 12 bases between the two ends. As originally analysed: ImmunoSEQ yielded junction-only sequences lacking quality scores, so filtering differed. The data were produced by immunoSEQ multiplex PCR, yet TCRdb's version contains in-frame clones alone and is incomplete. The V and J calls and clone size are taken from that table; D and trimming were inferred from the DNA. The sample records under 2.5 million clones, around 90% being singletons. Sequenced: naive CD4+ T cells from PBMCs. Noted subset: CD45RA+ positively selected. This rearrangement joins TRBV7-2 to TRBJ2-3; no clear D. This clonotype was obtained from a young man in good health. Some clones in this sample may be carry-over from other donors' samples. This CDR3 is CASSPGLGTDTQYF. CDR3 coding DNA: TGTGCCAGCAGCCCCGGTCTGGGAACAGATACGCAGTATTTT.